Detailed here is one TCR beta chain. Its target is not known. This record belongs to a study of T cell repertoires in cytomegalovirus infection. The study, taken as a whole, reports: Summed public TCR beta family frequency identified CMV carriers bearing the relevant HLA. Across the ex vivo response, the dominant clonotypes were HLA-C-restricted CMV-specific TCR beta clonotypes.

TCRdb reanalysed the reads using MiXCR and keeps one entry per CDR3 protein. The sample lists 450,000 to 650,000 distinct CDR3 sequences, 40% occurring once. The CDR3 consists of 14 residues. Germline assignment: CDR1 SNHLY and CDR2 FYNNEI. Trimming removed 0 bases from V and 5 bases from J, with 8 bases in between. Material: cultured PBMCs, obtained from culture after CMV antigen stimulation. The V and J genes are TRBV2 and TRBJ1-5, with no clear D. The sequence was obtained from a human donor in good health (CMV status not recorded). Some clones in this sample may be carry-over from other donors' samples. The CDR3 spells CASSEAAVHQPQHF. DNA of the CDR3: TGTGCCAGCAGTGAAGCGGCAGTACATCAGCCCCAGCATTTT.